A selection of T cell receptor beta chains follows, all from one sample in a study of regulatory T cells in long-lasting Graves disease. Each CDR3 protein is one row after TCRdb ran MiXCR on the multiplex PCR reads. The top ten clones hold around 42% of a sample with 650,000 to 700,000 distinct CDR3 sequences, around 30% of them seen once. Sequences were derived from peripheral blood mononuclear cells (PBMCs), sampled when the disease was refractory, from a patient treated with antithyroid drugs. The receptors here all came from a female donor with Graves disease. Each CDR3 is given without its conserved first and last residue. Clone size is not always given. Where it is, it says once, few, many or a class for expanded clones.

v_call	clone_size	j_call	cdr3_aa
TRBV29-1	.	TRBJ2-5	SVHEREETQY
TRBV7-3	.	TRBJ2-7	ASSLKDFPYEQY
TRBV19	few	TRBJ1-3	ASHPSGRNTIY
TRBV6-2/TRBV6-3	many	TRBJ1-2	ASSYRTGGSYGYT
TRBV20-1	.	TRBJ1-5	SAHRTGYSNQPQH
TRBV28	.	TRBJ1-1	AFSFGWGRGTEAF
TRBV12-3/TRBV12-4	few	TRBJ2-6	ASSPQGTGANVLT
TRBV20-1	.	TRBJ2-7	SAGTSGRASEQY
TRBV2	few	TRBJ1-4	ASSGRTPYEKLF
TRBV6-1	few	TRBJ2-7	ASSGTNFYEQY
TRBV5-1	.	TRBJ1-1	ASSLESPVMNTEAF
TRBV12-3/TRBV12-4	.	TRBJ1-5	ASSLRETEFH
TRBV20-1	.	TRBJ2-7	SARDDGREGLHEQY
TRBV3-1	.	TRBJ2-7	ASSQDTIHEQY
TRBV6-1	few	TRBJ1-5	ASSEPGTGAFGNQPQH
TRBV5-5	many	TRBJ1-1	ASRWTANTEAF
TRBV6-1	many	TRBJ2-7	ASSRTSSGYEQY
TRBV30	once	TRBJ2-7	AWDRDYEQY
TRBV29-1	.	TRBJ1-2	SVPAVQGQSYGYT
TRBV2	.	TRBJ2-1	ASRSGTAILHNEQF
TRBV7-3	.	TRBJ2-2	ASSSRLTGELF
TRBV20-1	.	TRBJ2-7	SAKTSGRYEQY
TRBV6-1	.	TRBJ2-2	ASSIAGGARTGELF
TRBV2	few	TRBJ2-2	ASRNNVNTGELF
TRBV15	.	TRBJ1-5	ATSSWDRVDQPQR
TRBV28	many	TRBJ1-4	ASSPPTGITNEKLF
TRBV19	.	TRBJ2-2	ASSIGAGGGPGELF
TRBV10-3	few	TRBJ1-2	AISPGRLNYGYT
TRBV30	few	TRBJ1-4	AWNPPGNYEKLF
TRBV7-9	few	TRBJ1-2	ASSPRFTGGYT
TRBV7-3	few	TRBJ1-1	ASTSDGRGRTEAF
TRBV19	.	TRBJ1-1	ASSSTGTVGKAF
TRBV11-2	few	TRBJ1-1	ASSLAGRLEAF
TRBV11-2	many	TRBJ1-2	ASSLAGTGGSYGYT
TRBV12-3/TRBV12-4	.	TRBJ2-7	ASRTGSDGGQY
TRBV6-1	many	TRBJ1-1	ASSWIRGRRTEAF
TRBV5-1	.	TRBJ2-7	ASSLLSGRGNEQY
TRBV28	many	TRBJ1-2	ASSLTGGGYT
TRBV10-3	.	TRBJ1-2	AISSDSTYGYT
TRBV28	.	TRBJ1-1	ASRPTPTGVAVGTEAF
TRBV5-5	few	TRBJ2-6	ASSLATGAGANVLT
TRBV6-2/TRBV6-3	few	TRBJ2-2	ASTLTGADGELF
TRBV29-1	.	TRBJ1-2	SVGTGRNSRGYT
TRBV20-1	few	TRBJ1-1	SGAADRARNTEAF
TRBV12-3/TRBV12-4	many	TRBJ2-7	ASSLGGLAYEQY